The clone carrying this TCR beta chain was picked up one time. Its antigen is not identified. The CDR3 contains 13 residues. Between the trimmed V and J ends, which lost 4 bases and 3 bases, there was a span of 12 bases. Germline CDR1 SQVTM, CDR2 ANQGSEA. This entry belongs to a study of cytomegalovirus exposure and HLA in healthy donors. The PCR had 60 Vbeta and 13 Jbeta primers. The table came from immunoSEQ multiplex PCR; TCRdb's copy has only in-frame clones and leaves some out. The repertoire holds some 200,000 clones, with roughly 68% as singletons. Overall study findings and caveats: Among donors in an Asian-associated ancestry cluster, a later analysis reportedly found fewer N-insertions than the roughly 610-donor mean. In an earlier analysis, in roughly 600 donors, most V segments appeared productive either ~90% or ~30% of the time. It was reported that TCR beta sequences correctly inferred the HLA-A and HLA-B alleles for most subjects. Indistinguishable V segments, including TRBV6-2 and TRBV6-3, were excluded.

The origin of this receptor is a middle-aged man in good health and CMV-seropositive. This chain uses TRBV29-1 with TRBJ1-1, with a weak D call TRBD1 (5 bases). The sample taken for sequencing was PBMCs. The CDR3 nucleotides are TGCAGCGTTGCCGGGGGAGGGGACACTGAAGCTTTCTTT. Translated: CSVAGGGDTEAFF.